Below are 10 T cell receptor beta chains sequenced from a single sample in a study of blood T cell repertoires in COVID-19. Sequenced by immunoSEQ multiplex PCR; TCRdb stores in-frame clones only, minus some. In the table there are approximately 150,000 clones, around 83% of which are singletons. The source material was peripheral blood. These receptor sequences come from a human donor with acute or convalescent COVID-19. The donor label of this sample is uncertain.

The rearrangement joins TRBV6-5 to TRBJ2-5; 10 nucleotides match TRBD2. The germline V gene has CDR1 MNHEY and CDR2 SVGAGI. The CDR3 sequence is 16 residues long. V gave up 0 bases and J gave up 1 base; unmatched junction bases: 2. CDR3: CASSYSASGGQETQYF. The CDR3 DNA sequence: TGTGCCAGCAGTTACTCGGCTAGCGGGGGCCAAGAGACCCAGTACTTC.

The chain employs TRBV7-9 and TRBJ2-2, with 13 bases matching TRBD2. The germline CDR1 and CDR2 sequences are SEHNR and FQNEAQ (reference sequence). The CDR3 is 18 residues long. V lost 5 bases to trimming and J lost 0 bases; unmatched junction nucleotides: 6. CDR3 DNA: TGTGCCAGCAGCCACCTACTAGCGGGAGGGCCGAACACCGGGGAGCTGTTTTTT. It yields the protein CASSHLLAGGPNTGELFF. Full variable domain (outside the CDR3, taken from reference TRBV7-9 and TRBJ2-2): DTGVSQNPRHKITKRGQNVTFRCDPISEHNRLYWYRQTLGQGPEFLTYFQNEAQLEKSRLLSDRFSAERPKGSFSTLEIQRTEQGDSAMYLCASSHLLAGGPNTGELFFGEGSRLTVL.

V usage is TRBV18 and J usage is TRBJ2-3, with D uncertain. The germline V gene encodes CDR1 KGHSH and CDR2 LQKENI. Trimming cost V 1 base and J 0 bases, with 8 bases left between them. This CDR3 comprises 15 residues. CDR3 DNA sequence: TGTGCCAGCTCACCACTAAGAGAAAGCACAGATACGCAGTATTTT. Translating it yields CASSPLRESTDTQYF.

This chain connects TRBV30 to TRBJ1-2, with 9 bases that match TRBD1. From germline, CDR1 is GTSNPN and CDR2 SVGIG (reference sequence). V was clipped by 0 bases and J by 6 bases; unmatched bases: 2. CDR3 length equals 13 residues. The CDR3 nucleotides are TGTGCCTGGAGTGTACAGGGGGCGAATGGCTACACCTTC. Encoded protein: CAWSVQGANGYTF.

V gene TRBV25-1 combines with J gene TRBJ2-1; D possibly corresponds to TRBD2 (6 bases). From germline, CDR1 is MGHDK and CDR2 SYGVNS. This CDR3 comprises 17 residues. With 3 bases removed from V and 3 bases from J, the gap between germline ends came to 18 bases. CDR3 coding DNA: TGTGCCAGCAGTGAGGCTACCGGGACTCACAGCTACAATGAGCAGTTCTTC. Amino acids: CASSEATGTHSYNEQFF. Drawing the rest from reference TRBV25-1 and TRBJ2-1, the complete variable domain is EADIYQTPRYLVIGTGKKITLECSQTMGHDKMYWYQQDPGMELHLIHYSYGVNSTEKGDLSSESTVSRIRTEHFPLTLESARPSHTSQYLCASSEATGTHSYNEQFFGPGTRLTVL.

The V call is TRBV19, the J call TRBJ2-7; D may be TRBD1 (6 bases). The germline gives CDR1 LNHDA, CDR2 SQIVND (reference sequence). With 3 bases removed from V and 7 bases from J, the gap between germline ends came to 10 bases. The length of the CDR3 is 12 residues. The CDR3 reads CASSIQGGEQYF. The CDR3 DNA reads TGTGCCAGTAGTATTCAAGGGGGAGAGCAGTACTTC. Full variable domain (remainder filled in from reference TRBV19 and TRBJ2-7): DGGITQSPKYLFRKEGQNVTLSCEQNLNHDAMYWYRQDPGQGLRLIYYSQIVNDFQKGDIAEGYSVSREKKESFPLTVTSAQKNPTAFYLCASSIQGGEQYFGPGTRLTVT.

This sequence joins TRBV7-2 and TRBJ1-2; possible D gene TRBD1, 5 bases. The CDR3 is 13 residues long. The V end lost 5 bases, the J end lost 8 bases, and 15 bases lay between the germline ends. Per the germline V gene, CDR1 is SGHTA and CDR2 is FQGNSA. This CDR3 is CASSPAPGQGYTF. The CDR3 DNA reads as TGTGCCAGCAGCCCCGCCCCAGGGCAAGGCTACACCTTC.

The chain carries TRBV28 and TRBJ1-2; TRBD1 is a possible D gene (5 bases). V dropped 4 bases and J dropped 7 bases, with 7 bases sitting between them. CDR3 length equals 11 residues. Germline CDR1 reads MDHEN; CDR2 reads SYDVKM. The CDR3 region has the DNA TGTGCCAGCAGTTCAGGGTTTGGCTACACCTTC. Translation: CASSSGFGYTF.

This clone was seen once. This chain links TRBV29-1 with TRBJ1-5; D is perhaps TRBD1 (5 bases). V lost 4 bases and J lost 4, with 11 bases in between. The CDR3 spans 13 residues. The germline V gene encodes CDR1 SQVTM and CDR2 ANQGSEA. The CDR3 region is CSVGSGPNQPQHF. The CDR3 nucleotides are TGCAGCGTTGGGTCAGGGCCAAATCAGCCCCAGCATTTT.

This rearrangement joins TRBV27 to TRBJ2-7; 11 bases are shared with TRBD1. Unmatched junction bases numbered 4, after V lost 5 bases and J lost 4 bases. Germline assignment: CDR1 MNHEY and CDR2 SMNVEV (reference sequence). The CDR3 length is 14 residues. DNA for the CDR3: TGTGCCAGCAGTCCCGGACAGGGGGCTTACGAGCAGTACGTC. Encoded protein: CASSPGQGAYEQYV.